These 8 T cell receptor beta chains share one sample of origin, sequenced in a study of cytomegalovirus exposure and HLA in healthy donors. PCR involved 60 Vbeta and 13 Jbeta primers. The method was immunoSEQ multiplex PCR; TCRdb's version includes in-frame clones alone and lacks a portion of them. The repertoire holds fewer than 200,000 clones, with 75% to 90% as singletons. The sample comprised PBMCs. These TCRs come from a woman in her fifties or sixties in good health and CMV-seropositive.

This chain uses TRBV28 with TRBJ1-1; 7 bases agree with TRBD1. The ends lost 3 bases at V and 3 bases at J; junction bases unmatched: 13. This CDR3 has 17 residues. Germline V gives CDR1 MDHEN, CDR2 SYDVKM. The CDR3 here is CASSLVSTGRSDTEAFF. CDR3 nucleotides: TGTGCCAGCAGTTTGGTATCGACAGGGAGGAGTGACACTGAAGCTTTCTTT.

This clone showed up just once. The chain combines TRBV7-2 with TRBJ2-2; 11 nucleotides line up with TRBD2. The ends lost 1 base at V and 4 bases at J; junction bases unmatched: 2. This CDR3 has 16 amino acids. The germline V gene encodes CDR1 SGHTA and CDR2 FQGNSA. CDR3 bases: TGTGCCAGCAGCTTAGTAGCGGGAGGGGGCACCGGGGAGCTGTTTTTT. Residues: CASSLVAGGGTGELFF.

CDR3 sequence reads: CASSLQAGAEETQYF. CDR3 bases: TGTGCCAGCAGCTTACAGGCAGGGGCGGAGGAGACCCAGTACTTC. The V call is TRBV7-2, the J call TRBJ2-5; D may be TRBD1 (6 bases). Germline CDR1 reads SGHTA; CDR2 reads FQGNSA. The CDR3 contains 15 residues. Trimming left V 2 bases short and J 5 bases short, with 15 bases between.

The DNA for the CDR3 is TGTGCCAGCAGAGCCAGGGGGGACACCGGGGAGCTGTTTTTT. It is translated as CASRARGDTGELFF. V gene TRBV6-5 combines with J gene TRBJ2-2; possibly TRBD1 for D (7 bases). The CDR3 runs 14 residues. Germline V gene lookup returns CDR1 MNHEY and CDR2 SVGAGI. Trimming took off 6 bases at V and 3 bases at J, with 11 bases between the two ends.

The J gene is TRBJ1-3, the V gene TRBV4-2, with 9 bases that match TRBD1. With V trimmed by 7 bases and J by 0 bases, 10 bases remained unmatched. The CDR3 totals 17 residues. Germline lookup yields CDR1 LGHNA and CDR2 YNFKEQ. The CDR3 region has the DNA TGTGCCAGCACTCCAATGACAGGGGGTAACTCTGGAAACACCATATATTTT. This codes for CASTPMTGGNSGNTIYF.

The CDR3 DNA follows: TGTGCCAGCTCCCCGGGACAGGTTAATTCACCCCTCCACTTT. This codes for CASSPGQVNSPLHF. V gene TRBV18 combines with J gene TRBJ1-6; 8 nucleotides match TRBD1. The CDR3 is 14 amino acids. Looked up from germline, CDR1 is KGHSH and CDR2 is LQKENI. V lost 6 bases, J lost 6 bases, and 4 bases stayed unmatched.

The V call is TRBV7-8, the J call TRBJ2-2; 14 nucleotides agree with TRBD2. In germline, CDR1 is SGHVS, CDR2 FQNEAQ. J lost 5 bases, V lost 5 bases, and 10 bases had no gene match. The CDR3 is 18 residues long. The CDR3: CASSPRLAGGLRTGELFF. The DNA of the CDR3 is TGTGCCAGCAGCCCCCGACTAGCGGGGGGGCTGAGGACCGGGGAGCTGTTTTTT.

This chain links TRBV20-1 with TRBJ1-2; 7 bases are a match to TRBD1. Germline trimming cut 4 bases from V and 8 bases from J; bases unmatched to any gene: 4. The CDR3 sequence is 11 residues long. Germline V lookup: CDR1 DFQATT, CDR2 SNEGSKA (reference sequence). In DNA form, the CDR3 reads TGCAGTGCTACGACAGGGATAGGCTACACCTTC. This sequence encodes CSATTGIGYTF.